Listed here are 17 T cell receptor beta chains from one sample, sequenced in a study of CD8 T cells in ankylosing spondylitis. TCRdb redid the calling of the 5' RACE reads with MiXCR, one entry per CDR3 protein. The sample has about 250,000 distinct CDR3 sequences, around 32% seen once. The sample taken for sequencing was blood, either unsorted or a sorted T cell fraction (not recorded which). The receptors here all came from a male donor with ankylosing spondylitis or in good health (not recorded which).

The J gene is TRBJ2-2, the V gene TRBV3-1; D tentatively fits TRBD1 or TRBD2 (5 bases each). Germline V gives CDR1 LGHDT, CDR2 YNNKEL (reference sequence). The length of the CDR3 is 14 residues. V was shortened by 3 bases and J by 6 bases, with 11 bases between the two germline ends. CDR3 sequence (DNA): TGTGCCAGCAGCCAGGGGCGACTACCCGGGGAGCTGTTTTTT. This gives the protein CASSQGRLPGELFF. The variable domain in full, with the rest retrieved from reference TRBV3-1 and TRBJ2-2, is DTAVSQTPKYLVTQMGNDKSIKCEQNLGHDTMYWYKQDSKKFLKIMFSYNNKELIINETVPNRFSPKSPDKAHLNLHINSLELGDSAVYFCASSQGRLPGELFFGEGSRLTVL.

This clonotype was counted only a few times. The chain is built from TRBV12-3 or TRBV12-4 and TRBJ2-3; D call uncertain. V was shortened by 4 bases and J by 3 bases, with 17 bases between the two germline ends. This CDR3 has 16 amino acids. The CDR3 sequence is CASSSQRKRFTDTQYF. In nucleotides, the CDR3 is TGTGCCAGCAGTTCCCAACGTAAGAGGTTTACAGATACGCAGTATTTT.

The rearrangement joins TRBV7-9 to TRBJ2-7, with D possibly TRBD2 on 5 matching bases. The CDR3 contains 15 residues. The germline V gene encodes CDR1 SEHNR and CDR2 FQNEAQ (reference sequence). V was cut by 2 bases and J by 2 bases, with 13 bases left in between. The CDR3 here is CASSLYPARAYEQYF. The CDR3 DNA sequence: TGTGCCAGCAGCTTATATCCGGCGAGGGCCTACGAGCAGTACTTC.

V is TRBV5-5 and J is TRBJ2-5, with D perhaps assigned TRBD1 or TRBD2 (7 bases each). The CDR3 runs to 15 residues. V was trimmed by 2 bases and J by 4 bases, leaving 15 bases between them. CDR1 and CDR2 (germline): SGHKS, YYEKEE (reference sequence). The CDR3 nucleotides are TGTGCCAGCAGCTTTGTTCAGGGGGGGGTAGAGACCCAGTACTTC. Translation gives CASSFVQGGVETQYF.

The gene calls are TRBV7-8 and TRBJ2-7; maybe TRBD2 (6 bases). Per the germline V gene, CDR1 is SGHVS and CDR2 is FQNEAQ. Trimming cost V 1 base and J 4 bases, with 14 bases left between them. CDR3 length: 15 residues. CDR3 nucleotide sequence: TGTGCCAGCAGCTTAGGGGTTGGGCTAGCGTACGAGCAGTACTTC. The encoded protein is CASSLGVGLAYEQYF.

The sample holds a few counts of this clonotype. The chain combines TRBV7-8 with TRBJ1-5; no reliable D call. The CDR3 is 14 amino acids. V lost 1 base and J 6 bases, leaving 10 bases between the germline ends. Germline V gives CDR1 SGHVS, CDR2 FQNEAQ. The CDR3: CASSLELEGQPQHF. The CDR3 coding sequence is TGTGCCAGCAGCTTAGAACTAGAGGGTCAGCCCCAGCATTTT.

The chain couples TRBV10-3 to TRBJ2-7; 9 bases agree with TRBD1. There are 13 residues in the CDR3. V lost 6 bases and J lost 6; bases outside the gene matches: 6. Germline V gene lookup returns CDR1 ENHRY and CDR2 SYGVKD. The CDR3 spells CAIRGTGLSEQYF. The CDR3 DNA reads TGTGCCATCAGGGGGACAGGGCTGAGCGAGCAGTACTTC.

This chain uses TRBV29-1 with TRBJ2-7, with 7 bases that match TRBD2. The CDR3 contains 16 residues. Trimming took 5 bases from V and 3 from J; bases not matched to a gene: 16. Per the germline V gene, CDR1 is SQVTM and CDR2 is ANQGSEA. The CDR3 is CSVWSSGPTSYYEQYF. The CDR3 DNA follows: TGCAGCGTTTGGTCTTCGGGTCCGACTAGCTACTACGAGCAGTACTTC.

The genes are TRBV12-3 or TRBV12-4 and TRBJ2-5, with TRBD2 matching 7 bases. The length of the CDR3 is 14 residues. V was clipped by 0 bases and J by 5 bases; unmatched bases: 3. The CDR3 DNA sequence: TGTGCCAGCAGTTTAGCGGCCGGGGGGGAGACCCAGTACTTC. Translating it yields CASSLAAGGETQYF.

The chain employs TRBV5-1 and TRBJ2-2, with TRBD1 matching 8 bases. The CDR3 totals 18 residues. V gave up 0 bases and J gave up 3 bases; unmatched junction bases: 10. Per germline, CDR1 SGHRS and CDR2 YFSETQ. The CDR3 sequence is CASSLDRGYDVHTGELFF. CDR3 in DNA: TGCGCCAGCAGCTTGGACAGGGGGTACGACGTGCACACCGGGGAGCTGTTTTTT.

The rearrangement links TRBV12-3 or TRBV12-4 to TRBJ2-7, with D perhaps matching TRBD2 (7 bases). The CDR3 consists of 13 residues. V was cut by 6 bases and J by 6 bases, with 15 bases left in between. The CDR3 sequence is CASSRRRGPEQYF. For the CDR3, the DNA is TGTGCCAGCAGCCGACGGCGGGGGCCCGAGCAGTACTTC.

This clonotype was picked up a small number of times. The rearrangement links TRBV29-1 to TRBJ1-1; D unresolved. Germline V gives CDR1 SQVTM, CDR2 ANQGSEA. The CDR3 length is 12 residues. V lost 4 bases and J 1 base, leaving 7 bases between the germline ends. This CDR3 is CSVGRGNTEAFF. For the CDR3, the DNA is TGCAGCGTTGGGAGAGGGAACACTGAAGCTTTCTTT.

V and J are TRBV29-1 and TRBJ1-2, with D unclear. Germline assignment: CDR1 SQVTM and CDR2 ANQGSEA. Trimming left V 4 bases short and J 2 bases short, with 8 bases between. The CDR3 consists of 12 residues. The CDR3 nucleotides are TGCAGCGTTGCGGCAGGAAACTATGGCTACACCTTC. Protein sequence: CSVAAGNYGYTF.

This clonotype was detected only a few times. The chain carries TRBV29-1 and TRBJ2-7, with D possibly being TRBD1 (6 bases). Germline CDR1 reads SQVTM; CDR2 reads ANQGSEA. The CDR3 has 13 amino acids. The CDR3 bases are TGCATAGGGGGTACCCAGTATCCCTACGAGCAGTACTTC. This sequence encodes CIGGTQYPYEQYF.

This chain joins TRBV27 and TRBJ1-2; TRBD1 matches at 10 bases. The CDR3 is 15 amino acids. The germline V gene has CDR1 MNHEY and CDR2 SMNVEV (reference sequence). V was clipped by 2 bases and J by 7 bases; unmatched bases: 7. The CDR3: CASSLQGQGSSGYTF. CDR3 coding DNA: TGTGCCAGCAGTTTACAGGGACAGGGGTCTTCTGGCTACACCTTC.

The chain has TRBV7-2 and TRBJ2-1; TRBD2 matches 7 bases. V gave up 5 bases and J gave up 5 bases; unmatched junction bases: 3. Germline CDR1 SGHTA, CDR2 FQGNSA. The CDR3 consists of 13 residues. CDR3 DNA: TGTGCCAGCAGCACTGGACTAGACAATGAGCAGTTCTTC. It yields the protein CASSTGLDNEQFF.

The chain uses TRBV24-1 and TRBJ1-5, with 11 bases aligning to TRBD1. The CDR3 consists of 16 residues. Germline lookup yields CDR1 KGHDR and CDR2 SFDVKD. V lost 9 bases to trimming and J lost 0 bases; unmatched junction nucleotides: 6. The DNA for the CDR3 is TGTGCCACCGGGACAGGGGGGTTATATAGCAATCAGCCCCAGCATTTT. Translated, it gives CATGTGGLYSNQPQHF.